Below are 32 T cell receptor beta chains sequenced from a single sample in a study of T cell responses to AZD1222 COVID-19 vaccine. TCRdb keeps only in-frame clones here, not all; method: immunoSEQ multiplex PCR. The data hold approximately 120,000 clones, with roughly 90% observed a single time. Sequenced material: peripheral blood, taken on day 0 of AZD1222 vaccination. These receptors originate from an adult in good health.

The V call is TRBV11-2, the J call TRBJ2-1; 11 nucleotides line up with TRBD2. V dropped 5 bases and J dropped 7; count of bases not matched to a gene: 13. This CDR3 has 17 amino acids. CDR1 SGHAT and CDR2 FQNNGV come from the germline V gene. CDR3 coding DNA: TGTGCCAGCAGCATTTTTGCGGGACTAGCGGAACCTAATGAGCAGTTCTTC. This codes for CASSIFAGLAEPNEQFF.

The chain joins TRBV14 to TRBJ2-2; TRBD1 matches at 10 bases. CDR3 length: 20 amino acids. V shed 2 bases and J 2 bases; nucleotides not matched to a gene: 14. In germline, CDR1 is SGHDN, CDR2 FVKESK. In nucleotides, the CDR3 is TGTGCCAGCAGCCAACGGGAGACAGGGGGCTACTCATATAACACCGGGGAGCTGTTTTTT. Its protein product is CASSQRETGGYSYNTGELFF.

A few counts support this clone. J is TRBJ2-5 and V is TRBV4-2, with 10 bases matching TRBD2. Germline-derived CDR1 and CDR2 are LGHNA and YNFKEQ. V lost 1 base and J lost 2; bases outside the gene matches: 4. The length of the CDR3 is 16 residues. The CDR3 loop is CASSQASGGLQETQYF. DNA for the CDR3: TGTGCCAGCAGCCAAGCTAGCGGGGGCCTTCAAGAGACCCAGTACTTC.

The chain carries TRBV5-1 and TRBJ2-5; weak D call: TRBD2 (7 bases). Germline CDR1 and CDR2: SGHRS and YFSETQ. Trimming stripped 2 bases from V and 6 bases from J, with 17 bases between. The CDR3 has 15 amino acids. The DNA of the CDR3 is TGCGCCAGCAGCTTAGTCGGGGGGCGGTACCAGACCCAGTACTTC. Translating it yields CASSLVGGRYQTQYF. Supplemented by reference TRBV5-1 and TRBJ2-5, the full variable domain reads KAGVTQTPRYLIKTRGQQVTLSCSPISGHRSVSWYQQTPGQGLQFLFEYFSETQRNKGNFPGRFSGRQFSNSRSEMNVSTLELGDSALYLCASSLVGGRYQTQYFGPGTRLLVL.

The genes are TRBV29-1 and TRBJ1-4; D might be TRBD1 (6 bases). This CDR3 has 14 amino acids. From germline, CDR1 is SQVTM and CDR2 ANQGSEA. V lost 0 bases and J 10 bases, leaving 15 bases between the germline ends. CDR3 loop: CSVEDQQGGGKLFF. For the CDR3, the DNA is TGCAGCGTTGAAGATCAACAGGGTGGCGGAAAACTGTTTTTT. Complete variable domain (other parts from reference TRBV29-1 and TRBJ1-4): SAVISQKPSRDICQRGTSLTIQCQVDSQVTMMFWYRQQPGQSLTLIATANQGSEATYESGFVIDKFPISRPNLTFSTLTVSNMSPEDSSIYLCSVEDQQGGGKLFFGSGTQLSVL.

V usage is TRBV9 and J usage is TRBJ2-2; either TRBD1 or TRBD2 may supply D (5 bases each). Germline V CDR1 and CDR2: SGDLS, YYNGEE. V was shortened by 10 bases and J by 2 bases, with 12 bases between the two germline ends. The CDR3 sequence is 13 residues long. CDR3 in amino acids: CASRDANTGELFF. DNA for the CDR3: TGTGCCTCACGGGACGCCAACACCGGGGAGCTGTTTTTT.

The chain recombines TRBV27 with TRBJ1-1; D is unclear. Trimming removed 6 bases from V and 1 base from J, with 15 bases in between. The CDR3 spans 15 residues. The germline gives CDR1 MNHEY, CDR2 SMNVEV (reference sequence). In DNA form, the CDR3 reads TGTGCCAGCAGCCCGCGGGTAGAGAAGAACACTGAAGCTTTCTTT. This gives the protein CASSPRVEKNTEAFF.

The rearrangement uses TRBV5-6 and TRBJ1-4, with a weak D call TRBD1 (5 bases). This CDR3 region has 15 residues. Germline V gene data show CDR1 as SGHDT and CDR2 as YYEEEE. Trimming took 0 bases from V and 4 from J, leaving 10 bases between them. CDR3 loop: CASSLGGRGNEKLFF. CDR3 sequence (DNA): TGTGCCAGCAGCTTGGGGGGGAGAGGTAATGAAAAACTGTTTTTT. The full variable domain, its missing parts supplied by reference TRBV5-6 and TRBJ1-4, is DAGVTQSPTHLIKTRGQQVTLRCSPKSGHDTVSWYQQALGQGPQFIFQYYEEEERQRGNFPDRFSGHQFPNYSSELNVNALLLGDSALYLCASSLGGRGNEKLFFGSGTQLSVL.

This sequence joins TRBV13 and TRBJ2-2, with D perhaps assigned TRBD1 or TRBD2 (5 bases each). CDR3 length equals 16 residues. Germline CDR1 reads PRHDT; CDR2 reads FYEKMQ (reference sequence). The V end lost 2 bases, the J end lost 6 bases, and 16 bases lay between the germline ends. CDR3 residues: CASSLPRGRAAGELFF. DNA for the CDR3: TGTGCCAGCAGCTTACCCCGGGGCAGGGCGGCCGGGGAGCTGTTTTTT.

The chain uses TRBV2 and TRBJ1-2, with D tentatively TRBD1 (5 bases). V was cut by 7 bases and J by 6 bases, with 15 bases left in between. The CDR3 consists of 13 residues. Germline-derived CDR1 and CDR2 are SNHLY and FYNNEI. CDR3 protein: CASTVRGWDGYTF. CDR3 nucleotide sequence: TGTGCCAGCACGGTCCGGGGCTGGGATGGCTACACCTTC.

The rearrangement uses TRBV7-2 and TRBJ2-1, with TRBD2 matching over 7 bases. Germline values: CDR1 SGHTA, CDR2 FQGNSA. V was clipped by 5 bases and J by 5 bases; unmatched bases: 3. This CDR3 spans 13 amino acids. CDR3 loop: CASSLSGDNEQFF. The CDR3 DNA follows: TGTGCCAGCAGCCTCAGCGGGGACAATGAGCAGTTCTTC.

CDR3 bases: TGTGCCATCAAAAAAGCCGGGGGGGACGAAAAACTGTTTTTT. Translated: CAIKKAGGDEKLFF. The V and J genes are TRBV10-3 and TRBJ1-4; D is possibly TRBD1 (5 bases). Germline values: CDR1 ENHRY, CDR2 SYGVKD. CDR3 size: 14 residues. V shed 7 bases and J shed 8 bases, with 17 bases lying between them.

The chain has TRBV30 and TRBJ1-2; no reliable D call. The V gene lost 5 bases and the J gene lost 8 bases, with 18 bases spanning the gap. Germline V lookup: CDR1 GTSNPN, CDR2 SVGIG (reference sequence). There are 13 residues in the CDR3. The CDR3 loop reads CAWDGSPYSGYTF. CDR3 bases: TGTGCCTGGGATGGGAGTCCCTATTCCGGCTACACCTTC.

This clone was counted a single time. The genes are TRBV7-9 and TRBJ1-1; 9 bases are a match to TRBD1. Germline V gene data show CDR1 as SEHNR and CDR2 as FQNEAQ (reference sequence). Unmatched junction bases numbered 8, after V lost 5 bases and J lost 1 base. This CDR3 is 16 amino acids long. CDR3 DNA sequence: TGTGCCAGCAGCACATACAGGGGGCGGGGGAACACTGAAGCTTTCTTT. It is translated as CASSTYRGRGNTEAFF.

The rearrangement uses TRBV4-1 and TRBJ2-1; D is ambiguous. The germline CDR1 and CDR2 sequences are MGHRA and YSYEKL. The V gene lost 3 bases and the J gene lost 3 bases, with 15 bases spanning the gap. CDR3 length: 16 amino acids. CDR3 coding DNA: TGCGCCAGCAGCCAGGCTGCGGTTTCCCTCTACAATGAGCAGTTCTTC. It is translated as CASSQAAVSLYNEQFF.

The chain links TRBV18 to TRBJ2-7, with TRBD1 matching over 7 bases. The J segment lost 2 bases and the V segment lost 4 bases, leaving 5 bases of the junction unmatched. The CDR3 is 14 residues long. The germline CDR1 and CDR2 sequences are KGHSH and LQKENI. The CDR3 DNA reads TGTGCCAGCTCACGATCGACAGGGACCTACGAGCAGTACTTC. This gives the protein CASSRSTGTYEQYF.

With regard to this clone: The junction departs from the called germline gene at one end, perhaps through a read error. The chain combines TRBV7-2 with TRBJ2-1; D gene unclear. Germline CDR1 and CDR2: SGHTA and FQGNSA. The CDR3 length is 13 residues. CDR3 nucleotide sequence: TGTGCCAGCAGCTTAGCGGTATACAGTGAGCAGTTCTTC. Its translation: CASSLAVYSEQFF. Looking up the rest from reference TRBV7-2 and TRBJ2-1 gives the full variable domain: GAGVSQSPSNKVTEKGKDVELRCDPISGHTALYWYRQSLGQGLEFLIYFQGNSAPDKSGLPSDRFSAERTGGSVSTLTIQRTQQEDSAVYLCASSLAVYSEQFFGPGTRLTVL.

This chain joins TRBV7-2 and TRBJ1-5; D is uncertain. V lost 1 base and J lost 2, with 12 bases in between. The CDR3 has 16 amino acids. Germline V gives CDR1 SGHTA, CDR2 FQGNSA. CDR3 bases: TGTGCCAGCAGCTTAGGGCGCAGGCGGGGCAATCAGCCCCAGCATTTT. Residues: CASSLGRRRGNQPQHF.

This chain links TRBV6-2 or TRBV6-3 with TRBJ2-7; no definite D call. CDR1 is MNHEY, CDR2 SVGEGT, per germline. V dropped 5 bases and J dropped 4 bases, with 6 bases sitting between them. The CDR3 extends over 11 amino acids. CDR3 bases: TGTGCCAGCAGTCGTCGTTACGAGCAGTACTTC. It specifies CASSRRYEQYF.

The chain links TRBV5-5 to TRBJ2-2; D may correspond to TRBD1 or TRBD2 (5 bases each). Germline CDR1 and CDR2: SGHKS and YYEKEE (reference sequence). The V and J ends lost 4 bases and 6 bases respectively, with 7 bases between them. The CDR3 sequence is 12 residues long. CDR3 DNA: TGTGCCAGCAGCGGGGGAGCCGGGGAGCTGTTTTTT. It translates to CASSGGAGELFF. The full variable domain, rest sourced from reference TRBV5-5 and TRBJ2-2, is DAGVTQSPTHLIKTRGQQVTLRCSPISGHKSVSWYQQVLGQGPQFIFQYYEKEERGRGNFPDRFSARQFPNYSSELNVNALLLGDSALYLCASSGGAGELFFGEGSRLTVL.

This sequence joins TRBV7-9 and TRBJ1-5; D is undetermined. The CDR3 runs 12 residues. Germline V gene data show CDR1 as SEHNR and CDR2 as FQNEAQ (reference sequence). V gave up 1 base and J gave up 9 bases, with 7 bases separating them. The CDR3 sequence is CASSLERTPQHF. The CDR3 coding sequence is TGTGCCAGCAGCTTAGAAAGGACGCCCCAGCATTTT.

The chain is built from TRBV5-8 and TRBJ2-7; D is unresolved. V shed 6 bases and J shed 6 bases, with 13 bases lying between them. The germline CDR1 and CDR2 sequences are SGHTS and YDEGEE. The CDR3 is made up of 12 amino acids. CDR3 sequence (DNA): TGTGCCAGCAAGGAGTACGTGGGCGAGCAGTACTTC. As protein: CASKEYVGEQYF. Looking up the rest from reference TRBV5-8 and TRBJ2-7 gives the full variable domain: EAGVTQSPTHLIKTRGQQATLRCSPISGHTSVYWYQQALGLGLQFLLWYDEGEERNRGNFPPRFSGRQFPNYSSELNVNALELEDSALYLCASKEYVGEQYFGPGTRLTVT.

The chain has TRBV5-1 and TRBJ1-6; 7 bases align to TRBD1. With V trimmed by 6 bases and J by 8 bases, 5 bases remained unmatched. Germline lookup yields CDR1 SGHRS and CDR2 YFSETQ. The CDR3 runs 13 residues. This chain's CDR3 is CASKGGGDSPLHF. DNA for the CDR3: TGCGCCAGCAAGGGAGGGGGCGATTCACCCCTCCACTTT.

V and J are TRBV24-1 and TRBJ1-5; maybe TRBD1 (6 bases). This CDR3 has 14 residues. V lost 8 bases and J lost 1, with 11 bases in between. CDR1 is KGHDR, CDR2 SFDVKD, per germline. CDR3 in DNA: TGTGCCACCAAGGGACACGGAAGCAATCAGCCCCAGCATTTT. Residues: CATKGHGSNQPQHF.

The genes are TRBV12-3 or TRBV12-4 and TRBJ2-5, with 7 bases identical to TRBD1. The V gene end was trimmed by 5 bases and the J gene end by 4 bases; junction bases not matched to a gene: 4. The CDR3 is 13 amino acids. The chain's CDR3 is CASSPNRGETQYF. In DNA, the CDR3 is TGTGCCAGCAGTCCTAACAGGGGAGAGACCCAGTACTTC.

V gene TRBV30 combines with J gene TRBJ1-2; possibly TRBD1 for D (6 bases). Deletions cut 6 bases from V and 8 bases from J, with 16 bases between. Germline values: CDR1 GTSNPN, CDR2 SVGIG (reference sequence). The CDR3 covers 12 residues. The CDR3 coding sequence is TGTGCCTGCCTGACAGGCCTAGGCGGCTACACCTTC. Translating it yields CACLTGLGGYTF.

The rearrangement uses TRBV19 and TRBJ1-1, with TRBD1 matching 7 bases. CDR1 is LNHDA and CDR2 is SQIVND in the germline V gene (reference sequence). CDR3 length: 14 amino acids. Trimming took 7 bases from V and 2 from J; bases not matched to a gene: 7. The chain's CDR3 is CASTRGQSNTEAFF. CDR3 DNA sequence: TGTGCCAGTACTAGGGGACAGTCAAACACTGAAGCTTTCTTT. The full variable domain, completed using reference TRBV19 and TRBJ1-1, is DGGITQSPKYLFRKEGQNVTLSCEQNLNHDAMYWYRQDPGQGLRLIYYSQIVNDFQKGDIAEGYSVSREKKESFPLTVTSAQKNPTAFYLCASTRGQSNTEAFFGQGTRLTVV.

This rearrangement joins TRBV7-9 to TRBJ2-7; perhaps TRBD1 as D (7 bases). Between the trimmed V and J ends, which lost 1 base and 0 bases, there was a span of 16 bases. This CDR3 contains 17 residues. CDR1 is SEHNR and CDR2 is FQNEAQ in the germline V gene (reference sequence). The CDR3 here is CASSLEQGRAGSYEQYF. CDR3 DNA: TGTGCCAGCAGCTTAGAACAGGGGAGAGCGGGCTCCTACGAGCAGTACTTC.

The chain couples TRBV4-1 to TRBJ2-1; TRBD1 aligns across 8 bases. The CDR3 runs 16 residues. The trim removed 0 bases at V and 7 bases at J, leaving 8 bases unmatched. Germline V gives CDR1 MGHRA, CDR2 YSYEKL. The CDR3 here is CASSQDMDRVSNEQFF. Here the CDR3 DNA reads TGCGCCAGCAGCCAAGATATGGACAGGGTGTCAAATGAGCAGTTCTTC.

The rearrangement links TRBV11-3 to TRBJ2-7; unclear D gene. The V and J ends lost 3 bases and 4 bases respectively, with 7 bases between them. CDR1 and CDR2 (germline): SGHNT, YENEEA. The CDR3 is 12 amino acids. The DNA of the CDR3 is TGTGCCAGCAGCTTCGATGGATACGAGCAGTACTTC. The encoded protein is CASSFDGYEQYF.

The chain is built from TRBV4-1 and TRBJ1-4; perhaps TRBD1 as D (5 bases). The germline CDR1 and CDR2 sequences are MGHRA and YSYEKL. The CDR3 is 12 amino acids. V lost 1 base, J lost 15 bases, and 12 bases lay in between. The CDR3: CASSQVAGSVFF. Here the CDR3 DNA reads TGCGCCAGCAGCCAAGTGGCAGGGTCAGTGTTTTTT.

The chain uses TRBV6-5 and TRBJ2-5; the D is unclear. CDR3 length equals 14 residues. Trimming pared 0 bases from V and 7 bases from J, leaving 12 bases between. Germline V lookup: CDR1 MNHEY, CDR2 SVGAGI. CDR3 bases: TGTGCCAGCAGTTACTCGGTGGCGAGTGGGACCCAGTACTTC. This translates into CASSYSVASGTQYF.